This T cell receptor beta chain derives from a study of blood T cell repertoires in COVID-19. Study overall: Researchers got acute and convalescent COVID-19 samples from the United States, Italy and Spain. In each case, the material was cDNA or gDNA derived from T cells, B-cell-depleted T cells, or PBMCs.

On this clone itself: Additional DNA sequences in this sample encode the identical CDR3.

Method: immunoSEQ multiplex PCR; TCRdb's copy keeps in-frame clones and lacks some. Of about 210,000 clones in the sample, about 80% were seen once. Sequencing input: peripheral blood. This receptor was identified in a man in his 60s with acute or convalescent COVID-19.

CDR3 region: CASSLAGNQPQHF. Here the CDR3 DNA reads TGTGCCAGCAGCTTGGCTGGCAATCAGCCCCAGCATTTT. The chain is built from TRBV5-6 and TRBJ1-5; no definite D call. This CDR3 is built from 13 residues. CDR1 is SGHDT, CDR2 YYEEEE, per germline. The V end lost 0 bases, the J end lost 2 bases, and 3 bases lay between the germline ends.